This note documents a single TCR beta chain sequence. Its target is unknown. V was clipped by 3 bases and J by 4 bases, with 9 bases between them. The CDR3 has 13 amino acids. Germline assignment: CDR1 MDHEN and CDR2 SYDVKM. This specimen belongs to a study of cytomegalovirus exposure and HLA in healthy donors. Study outcomes and limitations: Clonal expansion was found to be greater in HLA-associated TCR beta chains than in equally common others in a later analysis. Sequencing likely produced, as an artifact, a cluster of highly shared sequence variants. Within an earlier analysis, most TCR beta V segments proved productive either about 90% or about 30% of the time. An ancestry cluster, one associated with Asian ancestry, reportedly showed fewer N-insertions than the roughly 700-donor mean in a later analysis.

A multiplex PCR was run with 60 Vbeta primers and 13 Jbeta primers. The protocol was immunoSEQ multiplex PCR, while the TCRdb copy is restricted to in-frame clones and leaves out a portion. The sample includes 200,000 or so clones, 60% to 85% of them seen just once. Sequenced input: PBMCs. The sequence was collected from a man aged 40-49 years in good health and CMV-seronegative. This chain joins TRBV28 and TRBJ1-2; D uncertain. The CDR3: CASSLRRAYGYTF. Written as DNA, the CDR3 is TGTGCCAGCAGTTTGAGAAGAGCCTATGGCTACACCTTC.